One TCR beta chain is described in this entry. Its specificity is not known. The record originates from a study of beta chain features in type 1 diabetes. Expressed TCRB transcripts were sequenced because the entire RNA isolate underwent reverse transcription. The method was immunoSEQ multiplex PCR; TCRdb's version includes in-frame clones alone and lacks a portion of them. The repertoire includes 25,000 to 35,000 clones, around 60% of them detected once, and about 2.2% sits in the top ten. Germline loops: CDR1 MDHEN, CDR2 SYDVKM. This CDR3 comprises 13 residues. Study-wide findings and caveats: For Type 1 diabetes patients, all four CD4+ subsets carried TCRB CDR3s that were moderately but significantly shorter.

What was sequenced was Tregs from blood. The sequence was obtained from a woman aged 25 to 39 with type 1 diabetes. The genes are TRBV28 and TRBJ2-5, with unresolved D. Near its end, the DNA agrees better with TRBJ2-7, so the J call may be wrong. The CDR3 reads CASSFVAVYEQYF. CDR3 nucleotide sequence: TGTGCCAGCAGTTTTGTGGCGGTCTACGAGCAGTACTTC.